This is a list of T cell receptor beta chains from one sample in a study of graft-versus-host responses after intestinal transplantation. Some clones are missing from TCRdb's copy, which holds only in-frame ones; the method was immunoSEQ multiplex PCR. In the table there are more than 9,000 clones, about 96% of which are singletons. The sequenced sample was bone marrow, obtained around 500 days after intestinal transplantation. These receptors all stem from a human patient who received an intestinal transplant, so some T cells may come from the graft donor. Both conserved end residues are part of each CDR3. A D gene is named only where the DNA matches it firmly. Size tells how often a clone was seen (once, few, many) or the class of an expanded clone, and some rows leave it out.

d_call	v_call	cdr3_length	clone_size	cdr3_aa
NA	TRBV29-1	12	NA	CSVFRVNTEAFF
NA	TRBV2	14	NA	CASRGRESEEKLFF
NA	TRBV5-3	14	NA	CASSLEYGGQGYTF
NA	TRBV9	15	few	CASSVHVGGSTEAFF
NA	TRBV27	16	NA	CASSSMPIGGPYEQYF
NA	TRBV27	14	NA	CASSPRAAYNEQFF
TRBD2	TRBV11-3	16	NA	CASSPGLAASTDTQYF
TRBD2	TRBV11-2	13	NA	CASRTGTRFEQYF
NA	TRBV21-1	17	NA	CASSKGLAVAFTGELFF
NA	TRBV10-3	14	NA	CAISLGRSTDTQYF
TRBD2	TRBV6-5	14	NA	CASSYTASGYEQYF
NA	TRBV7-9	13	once	CASSLALGETQYF
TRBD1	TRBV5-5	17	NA	CASSLFSSTGGTGELFF
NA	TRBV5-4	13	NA	CASSLALQETQYF
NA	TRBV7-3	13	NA	CASSLNRAYEQYF
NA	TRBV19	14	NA	CASSIEGANEKLFF
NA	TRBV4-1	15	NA	CASSQERRGLDTQYF
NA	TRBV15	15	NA	CATSRDLAGPETQYF
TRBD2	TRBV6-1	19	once	CASSARLAGSTIAKNIQYF
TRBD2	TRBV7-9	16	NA	CASSEGLAGTTDTQYF
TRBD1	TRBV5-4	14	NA	CASSFGTGAYEQYF
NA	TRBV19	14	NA	CASSGRVMNTEAFF
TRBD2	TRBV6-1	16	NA	CASSDLGTTHTDTQYF
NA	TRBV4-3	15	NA	CASSQDPGSGYEQYF
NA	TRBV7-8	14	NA	CASSPRVGTDTQYF
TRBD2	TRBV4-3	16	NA	CASSLSSGISYNEQFF
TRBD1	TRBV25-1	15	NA	CASSEAGTGSNEQFF
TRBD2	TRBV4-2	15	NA	CASSVRLADSYEQYF
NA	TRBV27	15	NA	CASSLWAGPSYEQYF
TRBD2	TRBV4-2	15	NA	CASSQDTSAAYEQYF
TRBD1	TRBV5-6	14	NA	CASSLLGQDQPQHF
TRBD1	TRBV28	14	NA	CASSLWTGNYGYTF
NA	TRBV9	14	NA	CASSLKGISYEQYF
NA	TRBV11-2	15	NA	CASSSTPGSTDTQYF
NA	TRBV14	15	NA	CASSQDWAGSEKLFF
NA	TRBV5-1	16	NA	CASSFRGDSLSYEQYF
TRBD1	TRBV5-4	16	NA	CASSLPTGTGSREQYF
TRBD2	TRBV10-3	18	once	CAISVRGLAGLAYNEQFF
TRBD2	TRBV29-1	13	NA	CSARTSGNYEQYF
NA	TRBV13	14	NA	CASSLRGSRYEQYF
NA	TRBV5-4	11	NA	CASSLNNEQFF
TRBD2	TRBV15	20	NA	CATSSLPGTSGRAEFNEQFF
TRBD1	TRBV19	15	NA	CASSIPRQGTGELFF
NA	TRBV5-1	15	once	CASSLAPGTGGELFF
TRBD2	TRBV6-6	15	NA	CASSYGTSGTNEQFF
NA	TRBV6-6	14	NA	CASSTTGLGQPQHF
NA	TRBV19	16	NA	CASSIEGQRDTGELFF
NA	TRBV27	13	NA	CASSLYDGYEQYF
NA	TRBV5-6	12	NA	CASMGTTYEQYF
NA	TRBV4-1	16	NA	CASSQDPASSYNEQFF
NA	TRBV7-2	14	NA	CASTIPGFNYEQYF
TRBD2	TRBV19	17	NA	CASSMAASGRAPDEQFF
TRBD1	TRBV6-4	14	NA	CASSDQGAGYGYTF
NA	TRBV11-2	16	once	CASSPEGIRVDTEAFF
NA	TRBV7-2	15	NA	CASSFGAGLRNEQFF
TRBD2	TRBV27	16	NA	CASSSGLAGVRDTQYF
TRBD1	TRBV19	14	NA	CASSIVTGDQPQHF
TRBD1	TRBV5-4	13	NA	CASRDGQEETQYF